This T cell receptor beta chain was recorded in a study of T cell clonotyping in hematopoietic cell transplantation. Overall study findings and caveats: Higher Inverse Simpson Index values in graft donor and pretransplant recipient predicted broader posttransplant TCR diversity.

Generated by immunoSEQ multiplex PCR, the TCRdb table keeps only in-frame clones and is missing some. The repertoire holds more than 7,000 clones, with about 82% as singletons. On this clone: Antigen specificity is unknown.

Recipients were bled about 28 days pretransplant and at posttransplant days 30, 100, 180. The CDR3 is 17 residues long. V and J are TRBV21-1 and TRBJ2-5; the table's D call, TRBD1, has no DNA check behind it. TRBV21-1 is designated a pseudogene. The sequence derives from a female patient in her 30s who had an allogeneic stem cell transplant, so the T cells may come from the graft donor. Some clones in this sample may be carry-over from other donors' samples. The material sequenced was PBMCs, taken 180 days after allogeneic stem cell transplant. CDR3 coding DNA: TGTGCCAGCAGCAAACGGGATCGGACAGGGGGCTCTGAGACCCAGTACTTC. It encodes CASSKRDRTGGSETQYF.